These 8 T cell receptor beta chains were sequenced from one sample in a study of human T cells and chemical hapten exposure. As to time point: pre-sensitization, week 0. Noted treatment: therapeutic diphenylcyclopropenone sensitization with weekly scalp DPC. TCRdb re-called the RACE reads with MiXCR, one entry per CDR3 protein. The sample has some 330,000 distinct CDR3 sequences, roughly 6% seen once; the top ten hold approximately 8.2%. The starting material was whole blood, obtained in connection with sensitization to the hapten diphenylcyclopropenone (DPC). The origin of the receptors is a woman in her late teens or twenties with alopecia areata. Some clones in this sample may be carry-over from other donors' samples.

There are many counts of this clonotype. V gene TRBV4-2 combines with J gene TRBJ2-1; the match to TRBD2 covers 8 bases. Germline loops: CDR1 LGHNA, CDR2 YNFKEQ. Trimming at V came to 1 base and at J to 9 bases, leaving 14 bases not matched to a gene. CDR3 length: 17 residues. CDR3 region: CASSQGSGGGPFLEQFF. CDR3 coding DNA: TGTGCCAGCAGCCAAGGGTCCGGCGGGGGGCCCTTTCTTGAGCAGTTCTTC.

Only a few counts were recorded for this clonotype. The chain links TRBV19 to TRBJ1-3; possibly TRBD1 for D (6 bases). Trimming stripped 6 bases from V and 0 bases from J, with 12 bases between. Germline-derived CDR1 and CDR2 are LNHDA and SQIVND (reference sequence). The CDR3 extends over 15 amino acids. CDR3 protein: CASRTGDSSGNTIYF. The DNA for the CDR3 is TGTGCCAGTAGGACAGGAGACAGCTCTGGAAACACCATATATTTT.

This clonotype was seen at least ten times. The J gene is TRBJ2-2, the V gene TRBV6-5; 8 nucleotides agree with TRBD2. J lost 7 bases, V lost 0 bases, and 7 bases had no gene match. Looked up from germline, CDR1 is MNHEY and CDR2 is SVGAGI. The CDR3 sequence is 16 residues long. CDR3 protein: CASSYSSSGSVGELFF. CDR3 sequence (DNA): TGTGCCAGCAGTTACTCTTCTAGCGGGTCGGTCGGGGAGCTGTTTTTT.

CDR3 DNA: TGTGCCAGCAGCGGACAGTCAGCCAAAAACATTCAGTACTTC. It specifies CASSGQSAKNIQYF. The V and J genes are TRBV7-9 and TRBJ2-4, with D possibly being TRBD1 (6 bases). V dropped 5 bases and J dropped 0 bases, with 8 bases sitting between them. The CDR3 is 14 residues long. Germline loops: CDR1 SEHNR, CDR2 FQNEAQ (reference sequence).

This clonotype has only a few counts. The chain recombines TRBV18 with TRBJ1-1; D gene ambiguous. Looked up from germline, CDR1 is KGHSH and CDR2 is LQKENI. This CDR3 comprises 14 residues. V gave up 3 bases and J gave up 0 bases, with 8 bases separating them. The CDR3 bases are TGTGCCAGCTCACCTTCCGGCGTGAACACTGAAGCTTTCTTT. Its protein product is CASSPSGVNTEAFF.

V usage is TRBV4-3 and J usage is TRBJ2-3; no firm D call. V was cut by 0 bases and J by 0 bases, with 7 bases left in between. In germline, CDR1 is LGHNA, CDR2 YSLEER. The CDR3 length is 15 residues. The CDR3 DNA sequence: TGCGCCAGCAGCCAAGATAGTTTCAGCACAGATACGCAGTATTTT. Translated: CASSQDSFSTDTQYF.

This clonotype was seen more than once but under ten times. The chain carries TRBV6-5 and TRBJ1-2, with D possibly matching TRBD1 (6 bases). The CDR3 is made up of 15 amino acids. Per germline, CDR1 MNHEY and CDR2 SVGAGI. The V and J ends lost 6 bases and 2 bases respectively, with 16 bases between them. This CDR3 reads CASRSRGPENYGYTF. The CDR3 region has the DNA TGTGCCAGCAGATCCCGGGGGCCTGAGAACTATGGCTACACCTTC.

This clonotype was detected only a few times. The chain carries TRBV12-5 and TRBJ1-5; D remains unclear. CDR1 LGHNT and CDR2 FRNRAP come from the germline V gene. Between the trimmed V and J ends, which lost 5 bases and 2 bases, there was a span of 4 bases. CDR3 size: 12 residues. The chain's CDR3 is CASGTGNQPQHF. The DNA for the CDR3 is TGTGCTAGTGGTACAGGCAATCAGCCCCAGCATTTT.